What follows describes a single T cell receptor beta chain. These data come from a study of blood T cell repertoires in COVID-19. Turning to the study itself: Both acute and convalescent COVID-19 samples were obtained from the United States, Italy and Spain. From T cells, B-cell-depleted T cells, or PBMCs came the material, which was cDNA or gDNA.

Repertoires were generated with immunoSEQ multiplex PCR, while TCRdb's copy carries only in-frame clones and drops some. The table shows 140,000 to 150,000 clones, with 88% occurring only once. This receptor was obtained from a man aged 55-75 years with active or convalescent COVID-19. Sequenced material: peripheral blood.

The CDR3 region is CASSSTGYSNQPQHF. The CDR3 DNA is TGTGCCAGCAGCTCAACAGGTTATAGCAATCAGCCCCAGCATTTT. This chain joins TRBV7-9 and TRBJ1-5; D may be TRBD1 (5 bases). V was cut by 4 bases and J by 0 bases, with 10 bases left in between. The CDR3 extends over 15 amino acids. Looked up from germline, CDR1 is SEHNR and CDR2 is FQNEAQ (reference sequence).